This TCR beta chain was recovered during a study of glioma-infiltrating T cells. The germline CDR1 and CDR2 sequences are DFQATT and SNEGSKA (reference sequence). The CDR3 totals 13 residues. The iRepertoire nested amplicon-rescue multiplex PCR amplified TCR alpha and beta CDR3s from RNA. One-step reverse transcription and amplification started from roughly 100-400 ng of tissue mRNA or PBMC total RNA. In TCRdb, the multiplex PCR reads were re-called with MiXCR into one record per CDR3 protein. The sample lists under 200,000 distinct CDR3 sequences; around 32% were seen once. Turning to this clonotype: A junction boundary mismatches the germline segment, possibly from a read error.

The source material was glioma tissue, nonneoplastic brain tissue, or PBMCs (not recorded which). This rearrangement joins TRBV20-1 to TRBJ2-7; TRBD1 matches at 8 bases. The sequence came from a human donor with low-grade glioma or glioblastoma, undergoing nonglioma brain surgery, or in good health (not recorded which). CDR3 nucleotides: TGCAGGGGACAGGAGGAAGAGTCCTACGAGCAGGACTTC. Translating it yields CRGQEEESYEQDF.